This T cell receptor (beta chain) was recovered during a study of human T cells and chemical hapten exposure. Whole-study results and caveats: After DPC sensitization, TCRs above 1 in 1000 frequency showed no change.

The CDR3 loop spans 16 amino acids. V shed 5 bases and J 7 bases; nucleotides not matched to a gene: 12. Per germline, CDR1 SGHTA and CDR2 FQGNSA. The time point was: healthy volunteer bleed at 2 weeks. The starting material, unfractionated whole blood, was used for total RNA extraction. As for this clonotype: Its target is unknown.

One entry per CDR3 protein results from TCRdb running MiXCR on the RACE reads. The table lists about 130,000 distinct CDR3 sequences, roughly 9.5% of them singletons. Input material: whole blood. The rearrangement joins TRBV7-2 to TRBJ2-3, with TRBD2 identical over 10 bases. This receptor was obtained from a male donor in good health. Some clones in this sample may be carry-over from other donors' samples. The CDR3 loop is CASSPRAGGTRHTQYF. The CDR3 region has the DNA TGTGCCAGCAGCCCCCGAGCGGGAGGGACCAGACATACGCAGTATTTT.